Given below is one TCR beta chain in context. The antigen is not known. This specimen comes from a study of yellow fever vaccine responses in identical twins. General study points: Twins' T cell vaccine responses reportedly looked partly convergent, partly personalized.

V was cut by 6 bases and J by 2 bases, with 17 bases left in between. The CDR3 sequence is 15 residues long. Germline V gene sequence: CDR1 SGHNT, CDR2 YENEEA. TCRdb re-derived calls from the RT-PCR reads in MiXCR, one entry per CDR3 protein. In the table there are some 14,000 distinct CDR3 sequences, about 81% of which are singletons. The source was T cells from blood (PBMCs), unsorted or a sorted subset (not recorded which), collected before or after yellow fever vaccination (not recorded which). The chain uses TRBV11-3 and TRBJ2-7, with a weak D call TRBD1 (7 bases). The source of this sequence is a woman aged 18-30 years who received the yellow fever vaccine. CDR3 protein: CASSQGGTGAYEQYF. The CDR3 DNA is TGTGCCAGCAGTCAGGGGGGCACAGGAGCCTACGAGCAGTACTTC.